This T cell receptor beta chain was found in a study of beta chain features in type 1 diabetes. Study-wide findings and caveats: Among all four CD4+ subsets, Type 1 diabetes patients had TCRB CDR3s that were moderately but significantly shorter.

As concerns this clone: The antigen is undetermined.

Deletions cut 4 bases from V and 5 bases from J, with 12 bases between. This CDR3 is built from 13 residues. Germline V gene sequence: CDR1 MGHDK, CDR2 SYGVNS. The study reverse transcribed the entire isolated RNA, so it sequenced expressed TCRB transcripts. TCRdb's table, derived via immunoSEQ multiplex PCR, lists solely in-frame clones and lacks some. The repertoire holds around 110,000 clones, over 15% seen once, with approximately 2.3% in the top ten. The sequenced sample was central memory CD4+ T cells from blood. This TCR was sampled from a man under 40 with type 1 diabetes. This chain joins TRBV25-1 and TRBJ2-7, with D perhaps matching TRBD1 (6 bases). This chain's CDR3 is CASSGLRGNEQYF. CDR3 DNA sequence: TGTGCCAGCAGTGGCCTAAGGGGGAACGAGCAGTACTTC.